The 14 T cell receptor beta chains in this list originate from one sample, sequenced in a study of T cell repertoires in ileal Crohn's disease. The time point is: neoterminal ileum biopsy at postoperative endoscopy, about 6 months after surgery. Libraries were prepared by immunoSEQ multiplex PCR; TCRdb keeps only in-frame clonotypes and omits some of them. The table has about 3,900 clones, 78% seen once. Input material: ileal tissue. These receptors originate from an adult with Crohn's disease.

The chain couples TRBV7-4 to TRBJ1-1; the D is unclear. CDR3 length: 12 residues. V was pared by 5 bases and J by 0 bases, with 4 bases between. Germline V gives CDR1 SGHVT, CDR2 SQSDAQ. The chain's CDR3 is CASSLLNTEAFF. The CDR3 DNA reads TGTGCCAGCAGCCTTTTGAACACTGAAGCTTTCTTT.

This chain joins TRBV2 and TRBJ1-6, with 7 bases aligning to TRBD1. V lost 4 bases, J lost 8 bases, and 5 bases stayed unmatched. Germline V lookup: CDR1 SNHLY, CDR2 FYNNEI. CDR3 length: 14 amino acids. CDR3 residues: CASSGRGFYSPLHF. The DNA of the CDR3 is TGTGCCAGCAGTGGCAGGGGGTTTTATTCACCCCTCCACTTT.

The rearrangement joins TRBV28 to TRBJ1-6; no clear D. The germline V and J ends were trimmed by 5 bases and 5 bases, with 10 bases remaining between them. In germline, CDR1 is MDHEN, CDR2 SYDVKM. The CDR3 consists of 14 residues. CDR3 nucleotide sequence: TGTGCCAGCAGTCAGGACTGGGATAATTCACCCCTCCACTTT. This gives the protein CASSQDWDNSPLHF.

CDR3 protein: CAWATGELSGNTIYF. For the CDR3, the DNA is TGTGCCTGGGCAACAGGGGAACTCTCTGGAAACACCATATATTTT. The rearrangement uses TRBV30 and TRBJ1-3; 7 nucleotides match TRBD1. The CDR3 length is 15 residues. With 5 bases clipped from V and 0 bases from J, the junction kept 7 bases outside the gene matches. Germline values: CDR1 GTSNPN, CDR2 SVGIG (reference sequence).

By its share, this clone is large. This chain uses TRBV9 with TRBJ1-5, with 7 bases that match TRBD1. V gave up 4 bases and J gave up 2 bases; unmatched junction bases: 6. CDR3 size: 15 residues. Germline V lookup: CDR1 SGDLS, CDR2 YYNGEE. CDR3 nucleotides: TGTGCCAGCAGCCTAGGGGGCGGCGGCAATCAGCCCCAGCATTTT. This gives the protein CASSLGGGGNQPQHF.

The chain has TRBV21-1 and TRBJ2-1; the D call in the table, TRBD2, was not verified against the DNA. TRBV21-1 is termed a pseudogene. CDR3 length equals 17 residues. The CDR3 sequence is CASSTRGERRAYNEQFF. CDR3 nucleotide sequence: TGTGCCAGCAGCACCCGGGGAGAACGCCGAGCCTACAATGAGCAGTTCTTC.

The rearrangement joins TRBV29-1 to TRBJ2-1; tentative D call: TRBD1 (5 bases). Per germline, CDR1 SQVTM and CDR2 ANQGSEA. The CDR3 spans 14 residues. The V end lost 6 bases, the J end lost 2 bases, and 14 bases lay between the germline ends. The CDR3: CSVLDSIPYNEQFF. The CDR3 DNA reads TGCAGCGTCCTCGACAGTATACCCTACAATGAGCAGTTCTTC.

The V gene is TRBV7-2, the J gene TRBJ2-5; weak D call: TRBD1 (6 bases). The V and J ends lost 3 bases and 4 bases respectively, with 15 bases between them. The CDR3 runs to 15 residues. Germline values: CDR1 SGHTA, CDR2 FQGNSA. The CDR3 here is CASSFSETGRETQYF. In DNA form, the CDR3 reads TGTGCCAGCAGCTTTAGTGAAACAGGGAGAGAGACCCAGTACTTC. Looking up the rest from reference TRBV7-2 and TRBJ2-5 gives the full variable domain: GAGVSQSPSNKVTEKGKDVELRCDPISGHTALYWYRQSLGQGLEFLIYFQGNSAPDKSGLPSDRFSAERTGGSVSTLTIQRTQQEDSAVYLCASSFSETGRETQYFGPGTRLLVL.

This CDR3 reads CASSFGVTYEQYF. The CDR3 nucleotides are TGTGCCAGCAGCTTTGGAGTAACCTACGAGCAGTACTTC. V is TRBV11-2 and J is TRBJ2-7; D not resolved. The CDR3 length is 13 residues. From germline, CDR1 is SGHAT and CDR2 FQNNGV. The germline V and J ends were trimmed by 3 bases and 2 bases, with 8 bases remaining between them.

The chain joins TRBV7-9 to TRBJ1-4; D call uncertain. Deletions cut 3 bases from V and 12 bases from J, with 11 bases between. Germline CDR1 SEHNR, CDR2 FQNEAQ (reference sequence). The CDR3 loop spans 12 amino acids. The CDR3 bases are TGTGCCAGCAGCTTTCCCTTGGGCGAACTGTTTTTT. It translates to CASSFPLGELFF.

The V gene is TRBV4-3, the J gene TRBJ2-5, with TRBD2 matching over 10 bases. The CDR3 loop spans 18 amino acids. The germline V gene has CDR1 LGHNA and CDR2 YSLEER. With V trimmed by 6 bases and J by 2 bases, 15 bases remained unmatched. The CDR3 nucleotides are TGCGCCAGCAGTCCTAAGGGCTACGGAGCGGGGGGGCAAGAGACCCAGTACTTC. Translation: CASSPKGYGAGGQETQYF.

This rearrangement joins TRBV7-9 to TRBJ2-5; 9 nucleotides align to TRBD1. CDR1 SEHNR and CDR2 FQNEAQ come from the germline V gene (reference sequence). V lost 5 bases, J lost 5 bases, and 9 bases stayed unmatched. The CDR3 length is 15 residues. The CDR3 here is CASSLGTGKLETQYF. In nucleotides, the CDR3 is TGTGCCAGCAGCCTGGGGACAGGGAAATTGGAGACCCAGTACTTC.

This clone was seen more than once but under ten times. J is TRBJ2-3 and V is TRBV5-1; 8 nucleotides match TRBD1. The CDR3 runs to 16 residues. V was clipped by 1 base and J by 6 bases; unmatched bases: 10. Looked up from germline, CDR1 is SGHRS and CDR2 is YFSETQ. The CDR3 loop is CASSLSPGGSGDTQYF. CDR3 DNA sequence: TGCGCCAGCAGCTTGTCCCCAGGGGGCTCAGGTGATACGCAGTATTTT.

CDR3: CASSQQGVEQYF. The DNA of the CDR3 is TGTGCCAGCTCACAACAGGGGGTGGAGCAGTACTTC. The chain couples TRBV18 to TRBJ2-7, with 8 bases lining up with TRBD1. Germline values: CDR1 KGHSH, CDR2 LQKENI. This CDR3 spans 12 amino acids. Trimming removed 4 bases from V and 7 bases from J; junction bases left unmatched: 3.